This T cell receptor beta chain was sequenced in a study of T cell responses to AZD1222 COVID-19 vaccine. Assay used: immunoSEQ multiplex PCR; TCRdb lists only in-frame clones, some missing. The table shows 150,000 to 170,000 clones, with around 85% occurring only once. This clone was detected only once. This TCR derives from an adult in good health. The sample here was peripheral blood, taken on day 0 of MenACWY control vaccination.

CDR3: CASSSGNTQYF. CDR3 nucleotide sequence: TGTGCCAGCAGCTCTGGGAATACGCAGTATTTT. The V gene is TRBV5-8, the J gene TRBJ2-3, with unresolved D. The CDR3 extends over 11 amino acids. V lost 3 bases and J lost 7, with 6 bases in between. Looked up from germline, CDR1 is SGHTS and CDR2 is YDEGEE.